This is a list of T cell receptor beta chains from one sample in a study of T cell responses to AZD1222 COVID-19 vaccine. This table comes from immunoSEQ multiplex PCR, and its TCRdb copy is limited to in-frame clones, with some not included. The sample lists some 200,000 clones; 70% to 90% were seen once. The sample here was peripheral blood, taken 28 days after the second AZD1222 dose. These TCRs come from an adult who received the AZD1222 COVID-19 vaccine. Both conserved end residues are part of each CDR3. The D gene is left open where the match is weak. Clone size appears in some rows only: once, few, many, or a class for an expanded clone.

CDR3 DNA: TGTGCCAGTAGCCCCGGGACAGGGAGAAGCGAGCAGTACTTC
CDR3 protein: CASSPGTGRSEQYF
V gene: TRBV19
J gene: TRBJ2-7
clone size: NA
D gene: TRBD1

CDR3 DNA: TGTGCCACCCAGAAGACAGGGGGCGCACGCAATCAGCCCCAGCATTTT
CDR3 protein: CATQKTGGARNQPQHF
V gene: TRBV28
J gene: TRBJ1-5
clone size: NA
D gene: TRBD1

CDR3 DNA: TGTGCCAGCAGCCCCCCTCGCACCGGGGAGCTGTTTTTT
CDR3 protein: CASSPPRTGELFF
V gene: TRBV7-9
J gene: TRBJ2-2
clone size: NA
D gene: NA

CDR3 DNA: TGTGCCAGCAGCGCAGGGACTAGCGGGAACACCGGGGAGCTGTTTTTT
CDR3 protein: CASSAGTSGNTGELFF
V gene: TRBV9
J gene: TRBJ2-2
clone size: NA
D gene: TRBD2

CDR3 DNA: TGTGCCAGCAGCCAAGATCTAGCAGACGTTTTGACCTACGAGCAGTACTTC
CDR3 protein: CASSQDLADVLTYEQYF
V gene: TRBV4-2
J gene: TRBJ2-7
clone size: NA
D gene: NA

CDR3 DNA: TGCGCCAGCATAAGTGGGGAGAGGCGGCCCCAGCATTTT
CDR3 protein: CASISGERRPQHF
V gene: TRBV23-1
J gene: TRBJ1-5
clone size: NA
D gene: NA

CDR3 DNA: TGTGCCAGCAGCTTCGGACAGGGCGTAGAAGAGACCCAGTACTTC
CDR3 protein: CASSFGQGVEETQYF
V gene: TRBV7-9
J gene: TRBJ2-5
clone size: NA
D gene: TRBD1

CDR3 DNA: TGTGCCAGCAGTCCCCGGGAATCTTCACCCCTCCACTTT
CDR3 protein: CASSPRESSPLHF
V gene: TRBV6-5
J gene: TRBJ1-6
clone size: NA
D gene: NA

CDR3 DNA: TGTGCCAGCAGTTTAAACCCGGCTCAGCCCCAGCATTTT
CDR3 protein: CASSLNPAQPQHF
V gene: TRBV28
J gene: TRBJ1-5
clone size: NA
D gene: NA

CDR3 DNA: TGTGCCAGCAGTTTCGGGAGGGGGCAGAATAGCTACACCTTC
CDR3 protein: CASSFGRGQNSYTF
V gene: TRBV28
J gene: TRBJ1-2
clone size: NA
D gene: TRBD1

CDR3 DNA: TGTGCCAGCAATGCGGGTTTCGGGAATGAGCAGTTCTTC
CDR3 protein: CASNAGFGNEQFF
V gene: TRBV7-3
J gene: TRBJ2-1
clone size: NA
D gene: NA

CDR3 DNA: TGTGCCAGCAGTGATGGACAGGGGCCGGAGACCCAGTACTTC
CDR3 protein: CASSDGQGPETQYF
V gene: TRBV25-1
J gene: TRBJ2-5
clone size: NA
D gene: TRBD1

CDR3 DNA: TGTGCCAGCTCCCTAGGGGGGGGGAATATAGAGCAGTACTTC
CDR3 protein: CASSLGGGNIEQYF
V gene: TRBV6-5
J gene: TRBJ2-7
clone size: few
D gene: NA

CDR3 DNA: TGTGCCAGCGGCTCCTCAGGGACCTCCTACGAGCAGTACTTC
CDR3 protein: CASGSSGTSYEQYF
V gene: TRBV28
J gene: TRBJ2-7
clone size: NA
D gene: NA

CDR3 DNA: TGTGCCAGCAGCGCACAGGGAGGGGGACAGCCCCAGCATTTT
CDR3 protein: CASSAQGGGQPQHF
V gene: TRBV7-2
J gene: TRBJ1-5
clone size: NA
D gene: NA

CDR3 DNA: TGTGCCATCAGTGTTCAGGGAAGGGACGAGCAGTACTTC
CDR3 protein: CAISVQGRDEQYF
V gene: TRBV10-3
J gene: TRBJ2-7
clone size: NA
D gene: NA

CDR3 DNA: TGTGCCAGCAGTAGGACAGGGAACACCGGGGAGCTGTTTTTT
CDR3 protein: CASSRTGNTGELFF
V gene: TRBV28
J gene: TRBJ2-2
clone size: NA
D gene: TRBD1

CDR3 DNA: TGTGCCAGTAGTATCCCCGGCAGGGGGGTAGAGACCCAGTACTTC
CDR3 protein: CASSIPGRGVETQYF
V gene: TRBV19
J gene: TRBJ2-5
clone size: NA
D gene: NA

CDR3 DNA: TGTGCCATCAATTCGGACAGCCTCTCCTACGAGCAGTACTTC
CDR3 protein: CAINSDSLSYEQYF
V gene: TRBV28
J gene: TRBJ2-7
clone size: NA
D gene: NA

CDR3 DNA: TGTGCCAGCAGTGAGGGCGGGGCAACCTACGAGCAGTACTTC
CDR3 protein: CASSEGGATYEQYF
V gene: TRBV28
J gene: TRBJ2-7
clone size: NA
D gene: NA

CDR3 DNA: TGTGCCAGCAGTTTCGATCCGGGACAGGGACGCACAGATACGCAGTATTTT
CDR3 protein: CASSFDPGQGRTDTQYF
V gene: TRBV6-2/TRBV6-3
J gene: TRBJ2-3
clone size: once
D gene: TRBD1

CDR3 DNA: TGTGCGACTAGCGGACCCTACAATGAGCAGTTCTTC
CDR3 protein: CATSGPYNEQFF
V gene: TRBV15
J gene: TRBJ2-1
clone size: NA
D gene: TRBD2

CDR3 DNA: TGTGCCAGCAGGGACTTCTCAGATACGCAGTATTTT
CDR3 protein: CASRDFSDTQYF
V gene: TRBV6-5
J gene: TRBJ2-3
clone size: NA
D gene: NA

CDR3 DNA: TGCGCCAGCAGCTTCCTGCCGGGACAGGGGGCGGAGGGTACTGATGGCTACACCTTC
CDR3 protein: CASSFLPGQGAEGTDGYTF
V gene: TRBV5-1
J gene: TRBJ1-2
clone size: NA
D gene: TRBD1

CDR3 DNA: TGCGCCAGCAGCCCCTCGGGGGGTGTAAAAGAAAAACTGTTTTTT
CDR3 protein: CASSPSGGVKEKLFF
V gene: TRBV5-1
J gene: TRBJ1-4
clone size: NA
D gene: NA

CDR3 DNA: TGTGCCAGCAGCCTCGGACAGGTCACAGATACGCAGTATTTT
CDR3 protein: CASSLGQVTDTQYF
V gene: TRBV7-3
J gene: TRBJ2-3
clone size: NA
D gene: TRBD1

CDR3 DNA: TGTGCCTGGAGACTAGCGGGAGTCTCCGGTGAGCAGTTCTTC
CDR3 protein: CAWRLAGVSGEQFF
V gene: TRBV30
J gene: TRBJ2-1
clone size: NA
D gene: TRBD2

CDR3 DNA: TGTGCCAGCAGCCTGAGCCGGGACAGGGACGAAAAACTGTTTTTT
CDR3 protein: CASSLSRDRDEKLFF
V gene: TRBV3-1/TRBV3-2
J gene: TRBJ1-4
clone size: once
D gene: TRBD1

CDR3 DNA: TGTGGGTTTGGGGACAATCCCAACAATGAGCAGTTCTTC
CDR3 protein: CGFGDNPNNEQFF
V gene: TRBV7-9
J gene: TRBJ2-1
clone size: few
D gene: NA

CDR3 DNA: TGCGCCAGCAGCCTGCGGTTTGTAGGGGACTACGAGCAGTACTTC
CDR3 protein: CASSLRFVGDYEQYF
V gene: TRBV4-1
J gene: TRBJ2-7
clone size: NA
D gene: NA

CDR3 DNA: TGTGCCAGCTCACCCAGTACCGGGACAGCTAATGAAAAACTGTTTTTT
CDR3 protein: CASSPSTGTANEKLFF
V gene: TRBV18
J gene: TRBJ1-4
clone size: NA
D gene: TRBD1

CDR3 DNA: TGTGCCAGCAGCTTATTTACCGAGCAGTTCTTC
CDR3 protein: CASSLFTEQFF
V gene: TRBV7-2
J gene: TRBJ2-1
clone size: NA
D gene: NA

CDR3 DNA: TGTGCCAGTAAACGACAGGGGACTAGCGCAATAGCGAACACCGGGGAGCTGTTTTTT
CDR3 protein: CASKRQGTSAIANTGELFF
V gene: TRBV19
J gene: TRBJ2-2
clone size: NA
D gene: TRBD2

CDR3 DNA: TGTGCCAGCGAAGGGGGCGAAAAACTGTTTTTT
CDR3 protein: CASEGGEKLFF
V gene: TRBV28
J gene: TRBJ1-4
clone size: NA
D gene: TRBD1

CDR3 DNA: TGTGCCAGTCGGGGGGGCCTACGGGCCTATGGCTACACCTTC
CDR3 protein: CASRGGLRAYGYTF
V gene: TRBV28
J gene: TRBJ1-2
clone size: NA
D gene: NA

CDR3 DNA: TGTGCCTGGAGTTCCCGGGGGGGGCATGGTGAAGCTTTCTTT
CDR3 protein: CAWSSRGGHGEAFF
V gene: TRBV30
J gene: TRBJ1-1
clone size: NA
D gene: NA

CDR3 DNA: TGTGCCAGTAGTATACGGGACAGCGGGCCTTACGAGCAGTACTTC
CDR3 protein: CASSIRDSGPYEQYF
V gene: TRBV19
J gene: TRBJ2-7
clone size: NA
D gene: NA

CDR3 DNA: TGTGCCAGCAGCAACCCGGGACTAGCGGGGCGGGACACCGGGGAGCTGTTTTTT
CDR3 protein: CASSNPGLAGRDTGELFF
V gene: TRBV7-3
J gene: TRBJ2-2
clone size: NA
D gene: TRBD2

CDR3 DNA: TGTGCCTGGAGCCCAGACGGGCAGGGGGCGCGAGCTTTCTTT
CDR3 protein: CAWSPDGQGARAFF
V gene: TRBV30
J gene: TRBJ1-1
clone size: NA
D gene: TRBD1

CDR3 DNA: TGTGCCAGTAGCCACCCAACCGCCTCCTACAATGAGCAGTTCTTC
CDR3 protein: CASSHPTASYNEQFF
V gene: TRBV19
J gene: TRBJ2-1
clone size: NA
D gene: NA

CDR3 DNA: TGTGCCTGGAACCCAAATCCACTTTTGGGACAAGATACGCAGTATTTT
CDR3 protein: CAWNPNPLLGQDTQYF
V gene: TRBV30
J gene: TRBJ2-3
clone size: NA
D gene: NA

CDR3 DNA: TGTGCCAGCAGTCCGAGGGGGGGAGGGAACACTGAAGCTTTCTTT
CDR3 protein: CASSPRGGGNTEAFF
V gene: TRBV6-5
J gene: TRBJ1-1
clone size: NA
D gene: NA

CDR3 DNA: TGTGCCAGCAGTGAAGAACAGGGTTCTGGGGCCAACGTCCTGACTTTC
CDR3 protein: CASSEEQGSGANVLTF
V gene: TRBV6-1
J gene: TRBJ2-6
clone size: NA
D gene: NA

CDR3 DNA: TGTGCCACCCGGACAGGGAGCCTTTTTAATTATGGCTACACCTTC
CDR3 protein: CATRTGSLFNYGYTF
V gene: TRBV28
J gene: TRBJ1-2
clone size: NA
D gene: TRBD1

CDR3 DNA: TGTGCCAGCAGCTTATGGTTTGTAGAGGCAACCTACGAGCAGTACTTC
CDR3 protein: CASSLWFVEATYEQYF
V gene: TRBV11-2
J gene: TRBJ2-7
clone size: NA
D gene: NA